The 32 T cell receptor beta chains below all came from one sample that was sequenced in a study of blood T cells in healthy people across ages. Primers used in a second PCR of roughly 7 to 12 cycles were a sample-barcoded 5' primer and a J-beta primer mix. TCRdb called the 5' RACE reads again in MiXCR, with one record for every CDR3 protein. The top ten clones hold around 0.75% of a sample with under 1,100,000 distinct CDR3 sequences, 20% to 25% of them seen once. The same sample was also used in a study of T cells of mothers and their children.

Sequenced input: blood. Receptors were obtained from a girl aged 2-10 years in good health.

This clonotype occurred a few times. J is TRBJ2-2 and V is TRBV11-1, with 10 bases fitting TRBD1. Germline V gives CDR1 SGHAT, CDR2 FQDESV (reference sequence). CDR3 length: 20 amino acids. V lost 5 bases and J lost 5; bases outside the gene matches: 20. CDR3 nucleotides: TGTGCCAGCAGCCCCAAGACAGGGGGCCTGGTCGGGGGCCGAACCGGGGAGCTGTTTTTT. Its protein is CASSPKTGGLVGGRTGELFF.

The V call is TRBV5-1, the J call TRBJ2-2; D is unclear. Trimming pared 0 bases from V and 9 bases from J, leaving 9 bases between. Per germline, CDR1 SGHRS and CDR2 YFSETQ. The CDR3 loop spans 13 amino acids. CDR3 bases: TGCGCCAGCAGCTTGGCAGTGGTCAGGGAGCTGTTTTTT. It translates to CASSLAVVRELFF. The full variable domain, completed using reference TRBV5-1 and TRBJ2-2, is KAGVTQTPRYLIKTRGQQVTLSCSPISGHRSVSWYQQTPGQGLQFLFEYFSETQRNKGNFPGRFSGRQFSNSRSEMNVSTLELGDSALYLCASSLAVVRELFFGEGSRLTVL.

V usage is TRBV5-5 and J usage is TRBJ1-1; D remains ambiguous. Germline-derived CDR1 and CDR2 are SGHKS and YYEKEE (reference sequence). V was trimmed by 1 base and J by 3 bases, leaving 16 bases between them. The CDR3 covers 16 residues. CDR3 nucleotide sequence: TGTGCCAGCAGCTTGCGGCCGTTTCTCCAGGACACTGAAGCTTTCTTT. Its translation is CASSLRPFLQDTEAFF.

V is TRBV5-1 and J is TRBJ2-3, with a tentative D call TRBD1 (6 bases). V was clipped by 0 bases and J by 1 base, with 15 bases between them. Germline V lookup: CDR1 SGHRS, CDR2 YFSETQ. The CDR3 length is 17 residues. CDR3 protein: CASSLAEVDSRTDTQYF. The CDR3 nucleotides are TGCGCCAGCAGCTTGGCGGAAGTGGACAGCCGCACAGATACGCAGTATTTT. Supplemented by reference TRBV5-1 and TRBJ2-3, the full variable domain reads KAGVTQTPRYLIKTRGQQVTLSCSPISGHRSVSWYQQTPGQGLQFLFEYFSETQRNKGNFPGRFSGRQFSNSRSEMNVSTLELGDSALYLCASSLAEVDSRTDTQYFGPGTRLTVL.

This sequence joins TRBV14 and TRBJ2-5, with 8 bases matching TRBD2. This CDR3 region has 16 residues. Unmatched junction bases numbered 5, after V lost 1 base and J lost 1 base. Germline V gene sequence: CDR1 SGHDN, CDR2 FVKESK. The DNA of the CDR3 is TGTGCCAGCAGCCAAGGGCAGCGGGGGACCCAAGAGACCCAGTACTTC. Residues: CASSQGQRGTQETQYF.

The V and J genes are TRBV20-1 and TRBJ1-5; D remains unclear. Trimming took off 0 bases at V and 5 bases at J, with 14 bases between the two ends. Germline V gene lookup returns CDR1 DFQATT and CDR2 SNEGSKA (reference sequence). This CDR3 has 15 amino acids. The CDR3 here is CSARDVIPTDQPQHF. The CDR3 coding sequence is TGCAGTGCTAGAGATGTAATTCCGACCGATCAGCCCCAGCATTTT.

The V call is TRBV7-9, the J call TRBJ1-1; D not resolved. V was clipped by 3 bases and J by 4 bases, with 12 bases between them. Germline-derived CDR1 and CDR2 are SEHNR and FQNEAQ (reference sequence). This CDR3 has 14 amino acids. The CDR3 DNA is TGTGCCAGCAGCTTCCCCAACTTGGGCACTGAAGCTTTCTTT. Translating it yields CASSFPNLGTEAFF.

This chain joins TRBV20-1 and TRBJ2-1; 8 positions match TRBD2. In germline, CDR1 is DFQATT, CDR2 SNEGSKA (reference sequence). This CDR3 has 17 residues. Trimming cost V 5 bases and J 5 bases; bases outside gene matches: 17. CDR3 in amino acids: CSAWDYLTSGLHNEQFF. The CDR3 nucleotides read TGCAGTGCTTGGGATTATCTCACTAGCGGATTACACAATGAGCAGTTCTTC.

The chain recombines TRBV4-1 with TRBJ2-5; D gene ambiguous. The last part of the DNA fits TRBJ2-7 better; the J call may be wrong. Germline V gene data show CDR1 as MGHRA and CDR2 as YSYEKL. CDR3 length equals 14 residues. The CDR3 coding sequence is TGCGCCAGCAGCCAAATTCCGGGTTTCGGCGAGCAGTACTTC. Translation gives CASSQIPGFGEQYF.

This chain uses TRBV27 with TRBJ2-5; 7 nucleotides agree with TRBD1. Judging by the DNA end, TRBJ2-7 fits better; the J call may be wrong. From germline, CDR1 is MNHEY and CDR2 SMNVEV (reference sequence). This CDR3 spans 14 amino acids. The CDR3 spells CASATTGPSYEQYF. CDR3 nucleotide sequence: TGTGCCAGCGCTACGACAGGGCCCTCCTACGAGCAGTACTTC.

This clonotype was observed at least ten times. This chain uses TRBV7-8 with TRBJ2-7; D tentatively reads TRBD1 or TRBD2 (6 bases each). Germline loops: CDR1 SGHVS, CDR2 FQNEAQ. Trimming stripped 5 bases from V and 3 bases from J, with 11 bases between. The CDR3 contains 13 residues. The CDR3 region is CASSLQGGYEQYF. The CDR3 nucleotides are TGTGCCAGCAGCCTACAGGGAGGCTACGAGCAGTACTTC.

This clonotype was seen only a few times. The rearrangement uses TRBV9 and TRBJ2-5; 8 nucleotides match TRBD2. The J call may be mistaken, given a closer DNA end match to TRBJ2-1. CDR1 SGDLS and CDR2 YYNGEE come from the germline V gene. CDR3 length equals 17 residues. CDR3 nucleotide sequence: TGTGCCAGCAGCCCAAGAGATGAAGCGGGAGACGACAATGAGCAGTTCTTC. Translation gives CASSPRDEAGDDNEQFF.

Regarding this clonotype: This clone may be a read error of a much larger clone one base away. The chain is built from TRBV12-3 or TRBV12-4 and TRBJ2-3; D remains ambiguous. This CDR3 comprises 10 residues. V dropped 3 bases and J dropped 8 bases, with 3 bases sitting between them. The CDR3 is CASSFGTQYF. In DNA form, the CDR3 reads TGTGCCAGCAGTTTCGGTACGCAGTATTTT.

The V gene is TRBV12-3 or TRBV12-4, the J gene TRBJ1-4; D remains ambiguous. V shed 7 bases and J shed 6 bases, with 15 bases lying between them. The CDR3 sequence is 14 residues long. CDR3 amino acids: CASTRWRLDEKLFF. As DNA, the CDR3 is TGTGCCAGCACTCGCTGGCGTTTGGATGAAAAACTGTTTTTT.

The chain couples TRBV6-1 to TRBJ1-5; the D gene is possibly TRBD1 (5 bases). The CDR3 is 16 amino acids. The ends were cut back, 6 bases at V and 3 bases at J, with 18 bases in the middle. Germline V gives CDR1 MNHNS, CDR2 SASEGT. CDR3 in amino acids: CASSLVRDPYNQPQHF. For the CDR3, the DNA is TGTGCCAGCAGCCTAGTCCGGGACCCGTACAATCAGCCCCAGCATTTT.

The rearrangement joins TRBV7-3 to TRBJ2-5; 7 positions match TRBD2. With the DNA end fitting TRBJ2-1 better, the J assignment may be wrong. Germline V gene data show CDR1 as SGHTA and CDR2 as FQGTGA. The CDR3 runs 16 residues. In DNA, the CDR3 is TGTGCCAGCAGCCTTACCCCGGGACTACCGTACAATGAGCAGTTCTTC. It codes for CASSLTPGLPYNEQFF.

The chain combines TRBV9 with TRBJ2-7; maybe TRBD1 (5 bases). The J call may be incorrect, as the DNA end agrees better with TRBJ2-1. CDR1 and CDR2 (germline): SGDLS, YYNGEE. This CDR3 is 15 amino acids long. CDR3: CASSVVTGIGGEQFF. The CDR3, as DNA: TGTGCCAGCAGCGTAGTTACAGGAATAGGTGGCGAGCAGTTCTTC.

This chain connects TRBV7-2 to TRBJ2-3, with D possibly being TRBD1 (6 bases). This CDR3 spans 15 amino acids. Germline V gene data show CDR1 as SGHTA and CDR2 as FQGNSA. With 5 bases removed from V and 6 bases from J, the gap between germline ends came to 18 bases. Written as DNA, the CDR3 is TGTGCCAGCAGCGTTAACAGGGCCGCCCCGGATACGCAGTATTTT. This encodes CASSVNRAAPDTQYF.

The CDR3 region has the DNA TGTGCCAGCAACAAAGATGGGGTTGGCTACACCTTC. Residues: CASNKDGVGYTF. This chain uses TRBV9 with TRBJ1-2; no clear D gene. The CDR3 length is 12 residues. CDR1 SGDLS and CDR2 YYNGEE come from the germline V gene. V lost 6 bases and J 7 bases, leaving 13 bases between the germline ends.

This chain joins TRBV7-3 and TRBJ2-5; D remains ambiguous. TRBJ2-1 explains the end of the DNA better; the J call may be wrong. The CDR3 totals 13 residues. In germline, CDR1 is SGHTA, CDR2 FQGTGA. CDR3 sequence reads: CASSLTSGPQQFF. CDR3 nucleotide sequence: TGTGCCAGCAGCTTAACATCAGGACCCCAACAGTTCTTC.

This clonotype was found a few times. The V gene is TRBV5-6, the J gene TRBJ1-2, with D uncertain. V gave up 0 bases and J gave up 4 bases, with 16 bases separating them. The V gene's germline CDR1 is SGHDT and CDR2 YYEEEE. The CDR3 covers 16 residues. The CDR3 protein is CASSLGADEQFYGYTF. DNA for the CDR3: TGTGCCAGCAGCTTGGGGGCGGATGAGCAATTCTATGGCTACACCTTC.

The table lists this clonotype with a count of one. The J gene is TRBJ1-5, the V gene TRBV20-1; perhaps TRBD1 as D (5 bases). V was pared by 3 bases and J by 5 bases, with 23 bases between. CDR1 is DFQATT and CDR2 is SNEGSKA in the germline V gene (reference sequence). This CDR3 is built from 17 residues. CDR3 in amino acids: CSARKAGDLGHHQPQHF. The DNA of the CDR3 is TGCAGTGCTAGGAAGGCGGGGGACTTAGGGCATCATCAGCCCCAGCATTTT.

This clonotype was recorded a few times. This chain connects TRBV12-3 or TRBV12-4 to TRBJ1-2, with unresolved D. V lost 7 bases, J lost 4 bases, and 16 bases lay in between. This CDR3 has 14 residues. CDR3 DNA: TGTGCCAGCACCCTTCTGGGGTCCGGCTATGGCTACACCTTC. It yields the protein CASTLLGSGYGYTF.

V gene TRBV7-9 combines with J gene TRBJ2-2; D unresolved. V lost 3 bases and J lost 3, with 5 bases in between. CDR1 is SEHNR and CDR2 is FQNEAQ in the germline V gene (reference sequence). The CDR3 consists of 13 residues. The CDR3 region is CASSFEDTGELFF. In nucleotides, the CDR3 is TGTGCCAGCAGCTTTGAAGACACCGGGGAGCTGTTTTTT.

The chain carries TRBV7-9 and TRBJ2-7; D is perhaps TRBD2 (5 bases). The ends were cut back, 6 bases at V and 2 bases at J, with 14 bases in the middle. The CDR3 totals 14 residues. CDR1 SEHNR and CDR2 FQNEAQ come from the germline V gene (reference sequence). For the CDR3, the DNA is TGTGCCAGCAGTGAGGGCGGGCTTGCCTACGAGCAGTACTTC. Its protein is CASSEGGLAYEQYF.

The gene calls are TRBV20-1 and TRBJ2-5; D may match TRBD1 or TRBD2 (5 bases each). The CDR3 runs to 11 residues. Germline loops: CDR1 DFQATT, CDR2 SNEGSKA (reference sequence). Trimming pared 5 bases from V and 5 bases from J, leaving 9 bases between. The CDR3 reads CSAGGFETQYF. The CDR3 DNA reads as TGCAGTGCTGGGGGTTTCGAGACCCAGTACTTC.

This clonotype was counted between two and nine times. The chain joins TRBV20-1 to TRBJ2-1, with a possible D match to TRBD2 (5 bases). Trimming pared 4 bases from V and 2 bases from J, leaving 9 bases between. The CDR3 is 13 amino acids. Germline CDR1 DFQATT, CDR2 SNEGSKA (reference sequence). The CDR3 DNA is TGCAGTGCTAAGCTAGCAACCTACAATGAGCAGTTCTTC. Translating gives CSAKLATYNEQFF.

This clonotype was seen a few times. The chain joins TRBV7-2 to TRBJ2-7, with D maybe TRBD1 (6 bases). CDR3 length equals 14 residues. CDR1 and CDR2 from the germline V gene are SGHTA and FQGNSA. Trimming cost V 3 bases and J 4 bases, with 13 bases left between them. The CDR3 DNA follows: TGTGCCAGCAGCTTCCGAGGACAGACGTACGAGCAGTACTTC. It translates to CASSFRGQTYEQYF.

The rearrangement links TRBV5-1 to TRBJ2-5; D possibly corresponds to TRBD2 (6 bases). The closer fit of TRBJ2-7 to the DNA end suggests the J call may be wrong. Per germline, CDR1 SGHRS and CDR2 YFSETQ. The CDR3 has 17 residues. The CDR3 bases are TGCGCCAGCAGCTTGGCCTATGGAGGGTTCCTTATGTACGAGCAGTACTTC. Translation gives CASSLAYGGFLMYEQYF.

This chain links TRBV15 with TRBJ2-2; D is unclear. CDR1 and CDR2 from the germline V gene are LNHNV and YYDKDF (reference sequence). Trimming left V 0 bases short and J 4 bases short, with 6 bases between. The CDR3 totals 14 residues. The CDR3 coding sequence is TGTGCCACCAGCAGAGATAGTAGCACCGGGGAGCTGTTTTTT. Amino acid sequence: CATSRDSSTGELFF.

In nucleotides, the CDR3 is TGCAGCGTTGAAGAGGGACTAGCGACCTACACAGATACGCAGTATTTT. It yields the protein CSVEEGLATYTDTQYF. This sequence joins TRBV29-1 and TRBJ2-3, with TRBD2 identical over 10 bases. The CDR3 is made up of 16 amino acids. Germline V CDR1 and CDR2: SQVTM, ANQGSEA. With 0 bases clipped from V and 2 bases from J, the junction kept 5 bases outside the gene matches.

This clonotype was seen a handful of times. The chain couples TRBV4-1 to TRBJ2-5, with 8 bases lining up with TRBD1. The DNA end favors TRBJ2-7, so the J call may be wrong. The CDR3 extends over 15 amino acids. Germline V gene data show CDR1 as MGHRA and CDR2 as YSYEKL. The CDR3 DNA reads TGCGCCAGCAGCCCATCCGGGGACAGGTCCTACGAGCAGTACTTC. Its protein is CASSPSGDRSYEQYF.